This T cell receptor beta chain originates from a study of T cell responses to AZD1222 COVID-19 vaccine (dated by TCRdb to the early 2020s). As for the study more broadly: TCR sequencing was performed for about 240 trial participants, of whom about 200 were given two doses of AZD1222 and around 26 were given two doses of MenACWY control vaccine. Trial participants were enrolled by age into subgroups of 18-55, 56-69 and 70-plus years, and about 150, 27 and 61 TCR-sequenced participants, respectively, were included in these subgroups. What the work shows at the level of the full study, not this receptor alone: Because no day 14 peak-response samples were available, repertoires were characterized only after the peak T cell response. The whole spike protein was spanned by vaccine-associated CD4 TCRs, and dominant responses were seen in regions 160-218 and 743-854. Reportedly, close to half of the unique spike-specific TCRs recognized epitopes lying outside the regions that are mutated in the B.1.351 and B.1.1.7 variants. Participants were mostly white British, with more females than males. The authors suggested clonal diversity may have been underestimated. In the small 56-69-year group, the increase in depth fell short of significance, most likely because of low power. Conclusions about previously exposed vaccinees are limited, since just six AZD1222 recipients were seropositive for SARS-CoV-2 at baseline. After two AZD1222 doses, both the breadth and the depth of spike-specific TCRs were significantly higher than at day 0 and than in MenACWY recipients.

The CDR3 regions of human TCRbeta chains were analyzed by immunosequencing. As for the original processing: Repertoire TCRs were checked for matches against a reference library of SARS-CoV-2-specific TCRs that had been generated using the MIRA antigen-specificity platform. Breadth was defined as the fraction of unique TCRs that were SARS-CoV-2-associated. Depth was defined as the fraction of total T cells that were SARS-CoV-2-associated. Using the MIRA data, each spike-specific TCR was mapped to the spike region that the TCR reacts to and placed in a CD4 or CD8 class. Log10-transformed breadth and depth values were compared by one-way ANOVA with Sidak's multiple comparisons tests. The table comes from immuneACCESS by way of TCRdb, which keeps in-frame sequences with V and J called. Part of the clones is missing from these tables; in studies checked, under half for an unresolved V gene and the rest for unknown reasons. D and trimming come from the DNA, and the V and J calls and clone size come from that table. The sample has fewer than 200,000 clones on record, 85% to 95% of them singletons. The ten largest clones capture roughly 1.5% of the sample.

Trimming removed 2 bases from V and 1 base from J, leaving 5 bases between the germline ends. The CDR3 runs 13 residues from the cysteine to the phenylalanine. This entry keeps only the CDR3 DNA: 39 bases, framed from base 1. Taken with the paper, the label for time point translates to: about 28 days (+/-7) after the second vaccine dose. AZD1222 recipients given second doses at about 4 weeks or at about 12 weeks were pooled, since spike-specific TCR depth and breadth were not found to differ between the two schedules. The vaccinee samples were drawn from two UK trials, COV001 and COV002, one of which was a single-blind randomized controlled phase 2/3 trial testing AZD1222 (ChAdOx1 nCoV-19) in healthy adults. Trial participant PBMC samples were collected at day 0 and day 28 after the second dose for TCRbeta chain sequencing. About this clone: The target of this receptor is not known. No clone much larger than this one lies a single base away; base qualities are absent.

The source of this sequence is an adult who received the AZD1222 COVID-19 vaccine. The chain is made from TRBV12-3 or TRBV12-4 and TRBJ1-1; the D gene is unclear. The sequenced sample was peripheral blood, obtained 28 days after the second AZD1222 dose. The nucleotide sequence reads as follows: TGTGCCAGCAGTTTACAGAGGAACACTGAAGCTTTCTTT. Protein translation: CASSLQRNTEAFF.